This T cell receptor (beta chain) was captured by sequencing in a study of T cell responses to AZD1222 COVID-19 vaccine. The study's findings and limits: Baseline antibody screening turned up just a handful of seropositive AZD1222 recipients. Spike-specific TCR breadth and depth went up after people got two AZD1222 doses. No day 14 peak samples; only post-peak repertoires were characterized. Among spike-specific TCRs, nearly half reportedly target unmutated variant regions.

The CDR3 consists of 17 residues. CDR1 is GTSNPN and CDR2 is SVGIG in the germline V gene (reference sequence). The V and J ends lost 0 bases and 4 bases, in that order; junction bases with no gene match: 7. Notes on this clone: What it binds is not known.

Measured with immunoSEQ multiplex PCR; TCRdb has only the in-frame clones, and not every one. The sample comprises some 79,000 clones, roughly 75% of which are singletons, and about 46% rests with the top ten. The chain joins TRBV30 to TRBJ2-1; 12 bases are shared with TRBD2. The sequencing here drew on peripheral blood, taken 28 days after the second AZD1222 dose. The clonotype originates from an adult who received the AZD1222 COVID-19 vaccine. CDR3 sequence reads: CAWSVVTSGGLYNEQFF. As DNA, the CDR3 is TGTGCCTGGAGTGTTGTGACTAGCGGGGGCCTGTACAATGAGCAGTTCTTC. The variable domain in full, completed from reference TRBV30 and TRBJ2-1, reads SQTIHQWPATLVQPVGSPLSLECTVEGTSNPNLYWYRQAAGRGLQLLFYSVGIGQISSEVPQNLSASRPQDRQFILSSKKLLLSDSGFYLCAWSVVTSGGLYNEQFFGPGTRLTVL.